This T cell receptor (beta chain) derives from a study of blood T cells in healthy people across ages (dated by TCRdb to the mid-2010s). About the investigation overall: In model experiments, template switching captured about one uniquely barcoded TCR beta cDNA molecule for every two T cells. Using deep sequencing normalized with unique cDNA molecular identifiers, the study measured how TCR beta repertoire diversity changes with age. Four age groups were formed from the donors: young (average around 15 years), middle-aged (approximately 42), aged (around 68) and long-lived (about 80). To avoid experimental bias, donors of different ages were distributed randomly across sequencing lanes. Two additional independent replicas of 1 million unique cDNA reads from the same blood draw were analyzed for two donors (one aged 18 to 30 and one aged 80 or older).

From its cysteine to its phenylalanine, the CDR3 spans 16 amino acids. Left in the record is the CDR3 DNA by itself, 48 bases read in frame from the first base. At the junction V is shortened by 1 base and J by 2 bases, with 14 bases in between. The germline V gene encodes CDR1 SGHRS and CDR2 YFSETQ. Only a few counts were recorded for this clonotype. Its cognate antigen has yet to be identified. Nothing much larger sits one base from this clone, and base qualities are not available. Overall results and qualifications from the work: The percentage of naive T cells measured by flow cytometry correlated strongly with observed TCR beta diversity. Compared with the aged group, the long-lived group had more naive CD4+ T cells, fewer expanded clones and increased TCR diversity, a pattern suggesting age selection. Estimates of total diversity from one million sequenced T cells were regarded as lower bounds and underestimates. As age increased, observed TCR beta diversity per million T cells dropped in a roughly linear way, and a significant reduction was already evident by age roughly 40. Because donor CMV infection status was unknown, age-related changes in expanded clonotypes were potentially confounded. Since profiling was done on bulk unsorted PBMCs, naive and antigen-experienced compartments could not be conclusively compared.

Donors were roughly 40 systemically healthy Caucasian individuals from Russia aged 6 to 90 years. Ten milliliters of peripheral blood were drawn from each donor into EDTA-treated Vacutainer tubes. Ficoll-Paque density-gradient centrifugation was used to isolate PBMCs, with at least 6.5 million per sample. Total RNA, at least 6 micrograms per sample, was extracted from PBMCs with Trizol reagent. The percentages of naive CD45RAhigh/CD27high T cells were determined by flow cytometry on a PBMC aliquot from every donor. Library preparation employed 5' RACE. The sequencer was an Illumina HiSeq 2500. A second PCR of roughly 6 to 12 cycles was run with a J-beta primer mix and a sample-barcoded 5' primer. Each TCR beta cDNA molecule received a unique molecular identifier from a template-switch 5' adaptor carrying 12 random nucleotides. Each sample yielded at least 2.5 million CDR3-containing paired-end reads. The Mint cDNA synthesis kit, primed by a TRBC-specific oligonucleotide, was used to synthesize first-strand cDNA from all RNA. Following uracil-DNA glycosylase treatment, a first 18-cycle PCR with universal primers M1SS and BC2_uni_R was performed on all cDNA. The paper's data handling went like this. Normalization of each sample was performed by random selection of 1 million high-quality reads, each carrying a distinct molecular identifier. Reads sharing molecular identifiers were discarded rather than binned into consensus sequences. CDR3 identification, clonotype clustering and error correction used MiTCR with a Q25 quality threshold and the strictest error-elimination algorithm. A nonparametric unseen species model using Euler transformation provided a lower-bound estimate of total TCR beta diversity. The public reads were reanalyzed by TCRdb: fastp trimming at Q25, MiXCR alignment, in-frame beta chains only. Entries that share a CDR3 protein sequence are merged under the most common genes and DNA. These V and J calls are TCRdb output, not the study's own analysis. Within this sample are just under 900,000 distinct CDR3 sequences, with under 35% of them counted one time only. Clones ranked in the top ten supply about 18% of the sample.

The rearranged segments are TRBV5-1 and TRBJ2-3; no D segment can be confidently identified. The material sequenced was blood. The receptor's source is a woman older than 75 in good health. In nucleotide form, the sequence is TGCGCCAGCAGCTTGATGCCCGTTGGGTCCACAGATACGCAGTATTTT. Translated, this gives CASSLMPVGSTDTQYF.